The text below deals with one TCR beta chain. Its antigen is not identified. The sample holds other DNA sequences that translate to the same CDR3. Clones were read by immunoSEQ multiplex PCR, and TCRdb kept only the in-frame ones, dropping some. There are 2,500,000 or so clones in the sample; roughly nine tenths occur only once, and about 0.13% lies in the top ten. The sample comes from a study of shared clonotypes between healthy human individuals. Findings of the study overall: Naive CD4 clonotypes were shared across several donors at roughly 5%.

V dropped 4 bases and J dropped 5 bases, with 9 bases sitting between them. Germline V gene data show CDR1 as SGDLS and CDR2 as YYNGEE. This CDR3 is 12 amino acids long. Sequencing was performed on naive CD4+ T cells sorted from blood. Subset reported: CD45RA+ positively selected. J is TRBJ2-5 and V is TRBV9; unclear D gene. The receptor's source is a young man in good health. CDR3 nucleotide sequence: TGTGCCAGCAGCCCCCGTGAGGAGACCCAGTACTTC. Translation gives CASSPREETQYF. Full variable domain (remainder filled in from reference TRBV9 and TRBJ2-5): DSGVTQTPKHLITATGQRVTLRCSPRSGDLSVYWYQQSLDQGLQFLIQYYNGEERAKGNILERFSAQQFPDLHSELNLSSLELGDSALYFCASSPREETQYFGPGTRLLVL.